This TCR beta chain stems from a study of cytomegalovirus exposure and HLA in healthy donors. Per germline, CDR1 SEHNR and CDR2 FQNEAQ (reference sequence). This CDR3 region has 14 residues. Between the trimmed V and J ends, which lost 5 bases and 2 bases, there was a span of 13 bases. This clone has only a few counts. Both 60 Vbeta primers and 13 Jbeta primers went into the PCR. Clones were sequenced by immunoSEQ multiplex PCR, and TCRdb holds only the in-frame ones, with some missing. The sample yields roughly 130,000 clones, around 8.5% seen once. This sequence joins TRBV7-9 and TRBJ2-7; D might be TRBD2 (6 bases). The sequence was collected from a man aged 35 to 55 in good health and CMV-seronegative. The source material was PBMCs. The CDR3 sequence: CASSPASVPYEQYF. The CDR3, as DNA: TGTGCCAGCAGCCCGGCTAGCGTCCCCTACGAGCAGTACTTC. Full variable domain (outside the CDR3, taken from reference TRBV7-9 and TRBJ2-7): DTGVSQNPRHKITKRGQNVTFRCDPISEHNRLYWYRQTLGQGPEFLTYFQNEAQLEKSRLLSDRFSAERPKGSFSTLEIQRTEQGDSAMYLCASSPASVPYEQYFGPGTRLTVT.